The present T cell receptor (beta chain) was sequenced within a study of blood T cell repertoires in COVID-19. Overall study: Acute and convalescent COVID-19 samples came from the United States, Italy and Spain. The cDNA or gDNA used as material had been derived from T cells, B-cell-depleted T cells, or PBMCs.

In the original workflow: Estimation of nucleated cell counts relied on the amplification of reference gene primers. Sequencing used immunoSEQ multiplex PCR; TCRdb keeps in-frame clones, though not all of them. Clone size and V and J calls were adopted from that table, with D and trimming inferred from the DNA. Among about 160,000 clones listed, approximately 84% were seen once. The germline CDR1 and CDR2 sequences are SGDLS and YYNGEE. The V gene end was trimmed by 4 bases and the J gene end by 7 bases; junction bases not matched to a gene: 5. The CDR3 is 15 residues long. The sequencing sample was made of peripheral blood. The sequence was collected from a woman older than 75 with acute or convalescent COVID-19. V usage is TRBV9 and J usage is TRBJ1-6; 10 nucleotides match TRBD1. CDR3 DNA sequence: TGTGCCAGCAGCCCGGGACAGGGGAAAAATTCACCCCTCCACTTT. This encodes CASSPGQGKNSPLHF.